Below, 15 T cell receptor beta chains from the same sample are listed, as sequenced in a study of T cell responses to AZD1222 COVID-19 vaccine (dated by TCRdb to 2020 to 2022). Taken with the paper, the label for time point translates to: baseline before first vaccination. Receptors were amplified or captured by the immunoSEQ multiplex PCR assay. TCRdb mirrors the immuneACCESS table, restricted to in-frame sequences. Some clones are absent from its copies; in checked studies, under half trace to an unresolved V gene, and the reason for the others is unknown. This sample gives 150,000 to 200,000 clones in total; about nine tenths of them show up just once. The top ten hold less than 3% of the sample. The sample was peripheral blood, taken on day 0 of AZD1222 vaccination. The receptors stem from an adult in good health.

The gene calls are TRBV6-2 or TRBV6-3 and TRBJ2-3; D gene ambiguous. CDR1 MNHEY and CDR2 SVGEGT come from the germline V gene. V was shortened by 2 bases and J by 2 bases, with 5 bases between the two germline ends. The CDR3 spans 13 residues. CDR3 loop: CASSYQNTDTQYF. The DNA of the CDR3 is TGTGCCAGCAGTTACCAGAACACAGATACGCAGTATTTT.

CDR3 sequence reads: CASSQDQTGSANYGYTF. In DNA, the CDR3 is TGCGCCAGCAGCCAAGACCAGACCGGTTCAGCTAACTATGGCTACACCTTC. V and J are TRBV4-1 and TRBJ1-2; D gene uncertain. The V and J ends lost 0 bases and 0 bases respectively, with 14 bases between them. The CDR3 is 17 residues long. Germline V CDR1 and CDR2: MGHRA, YSYEKL.

The chain is built from TRBV6-5 and TRBJ2-4, with unresolved D. Between the trimmed V and J ends, which lost 5 bases and 0 bases, there was a span of 11 bases. The CDR3 has 15 residues. Germline assignment: CDR1 MNHEY and CDR2 SVGAGI. The DNA for the CDR3 is TGTGCCAGCAGTAGGGCCGGTTTAGCCAAAAACATTCAGTACTTC. It yields the protein CASSRAGLAKNIQYF.

The chain uses TRBV18 and TRBJ2-2; 7 bases align to TRBD1. Germline V lookup: CDR1 KGHSH, CDR2 LQKENI. J lost 4 bases, V lost 4 bases, and 6 bases had no gene match. The CDR3 loop spans 15 amino acids. CDR3 loop: CASSRMTGPTGELFF. CDR3 in DNA: TGTGCCAGCTCACGAATGACAGGGCCCACCGGGGAGCTGTTTTTT.

The CDR3 DNA sequence: TGTGCAGTCGCTCCGGGTTACAATGAGCAGTTCTTC. It translates to CAVAPGYNEQFF. The chain employs TRBV7-9 and TRBJ2-1; D remains unclear. This CDR3 is 12 amino acids long. Looked up from germline, CDR1 is SEHNR and CDR2 is FQNEAQ (reference sequence).

The gene calls are TRBV3-1 (or the pseudogene TRBV3-2) and TRBJ2-3; the D is unclear. Trimming left V 0 bases short and J 1 base short, with 11 bases between. The CDR3 is 16 residues long. Germline V gene data show CDR1 as LGHDT and CDR2 as YNNKEL (reference sequence). The CDR3 DNA reads as TGTGCCAGCAGCCAAGACCACAGTCTAGGCACAGATACGCAGTATTTT. It specifies CASSQDHSLGTDTQYF.

V and J are TRBV6-5 and TRBJ2-2; 8 positions match TRBD2. The trim removed 8 bases at V and 6 bases at J, leaving 5 bases unmatched. This CDR3 region has 13 residues. The germline gives CDR1 MNHEY, CDR2 SVGAGI. CDR3 in DNA: TGTGCCAGCTCCGGGACTAGGGCCGGGGAGCTGTTTTTT. Encoded protein: CASSGTRAGELFF.

The chain recombines TRBV5-4 with TRBJ2-3, with D possibly called TRBD1 or TRBD2 (7 bases each). The germline V gene has CDR1 SGHNT and CDR2 YYREEE (reference sequence). V dropped 2 bases and J dropped 6 bases, with 16 bases sitting between them. The CDR3 has 15 amino acids. The CDR3 loop is CASSFGGGGRDTQYF. Here the CDR3 DNA reads TGTGCCAGCAGCTTCGGGGGAGGGGGCCGGGATACGCAGTATTTT.

The rearrangement links TRBV3-1 (or the pseudogene TRBV3-2) to TRBJ2-5; possible D gene TRBD1, 5 bases. The CDR3 spans 15 residues. V was shortened by 4 bases and J by 5 bases, with 17 bases between the two germline ends. The germline gives CDR1 LGHDT, CDR2 YNNKEL (reference sequence). CDR3 bases: TGTGCCAGCAGCCTCAGAAGGGGTAGGGGCGAGACCCAGTACTTC. Its protein is CASSLRRGRGETQYF.

CDR3 nucleotides: TGTGCCATCAGTGATCCCCATACTAGCGGGACAATCGATGAGCAGTTCTTC. This encodes CAISDPHTSGTIDEQFF. The genes are TRBV10-3 and TRBJ2-1, with 10 bases aligning to TRBD2. CDR3 length equals 17 residues. Germline CDR1 is ENHRY and CDR2 is SYGVKD. J was trimmed by 8 bases and V by 3 bases; bases with no gene match: 13.

The chain employs TRBV5-1 and TRBJ1-1; D is ambiguous. This CDR3 spans 13 amino acids. V dropped 0 bases and J dropped 8 bases, with 11 bases sitting between them. Germline lookup yields CDR1 SGHRS and CDR2 YFSETQ. CDR3 amino acids: CASSLDGAGEAFF. CDR3 sequence (DNA): TGCGCCAGCAGCTTGGATGGAGCTGGGGAAGCTTTCTTT.

CDR3 in amino acids: CASSPFPTLNTEAFF. The CDR3 coding sequence is TGTGCCAGCAGTCCATTTCCTACCCTGAACACTGAAGCTTTCTTT. The V and J genes are TRBV28 and TRBJ1-1; D remains ambiguous. The V end lost 5 bases, the J end lost 0 bases, and 13 bases lay between the germline ends. The CDR3 loop spans 15 amino acids. Germline CDR1 reads MDHEN; CDR2 reads SYDVKM.

V gene TRBV5-1 combines with J gene TRBJ2-1; D may be TRBD1 or TRBD2 (6 bases each). This CDR3 has 16 amino acids. Germline CDR1 and CDR2: SGHRS and YFSETQ. V was pared by 0 bases and J by 2 bases, with 12 bases between. The DNA of the CDR3 is TGCGCCAGCAGCTTGGAGGGCCGGGGGCCCTACAATGAGCAGTTCTTC. It encodes CASSLEGRGPYNEQFF.

The chain employs TRBV5-1 and TRBJ2-2, with D possibly being TRBD2 (6 bases). Trimming shortened V by 1 base and J by 6 bases, and 13 bases separated the two germline ends. CDR3 size: 15 residues. Germline CDR1 is SGHRS and CDR2 is YFSETQ. Written as DNA, the CDR3 is TGCGCCAGCAGCTTGAGTCCGGGGGATGCCGGGGAGCTGTTTTTT. Its protein is CASSLSPGDAGELFF.

This chain uses TRBV5-5 with TRBJ2-7; D perhaps matches TRBD2 (5 bases). The CDR3 consists of 15 residues. The V and J ends lost 1 base and 2 bases respectively, with 13 bases between them. The V gene's germline CDR1 is SGHKS and CDR2 YYEKEE (reference sequence). In nucleotides, the CDR3 is TGTGCCAGCAGCTTGTCTGCGGAGGTCCCCTACGAGCAGTACTTC. Protein sequence: CASSLSAEVPYEQYF.